This entry lists 7 T cell receptor beta chains sequenced from one sample in a study of OX40 agonist ivuxolimab in advanced cancers. Clones were sequenced by immunoSEQ multiplex PCR, and TCRdb holds only the in-frame ones, with some missing. The sample lists roughly 65,000 clones; 90% were seen once. The specimen comprised CD4+ or CD8+ T cells sorted from blood, sampled in a trial of the OX40 agonist ivuxolimab. These receptors were collected from an adult with an advanced solid tumor such as melanoma, head and neck, liver or kidney cancer.

This sequence joins TRBV18 and TRBJ1-1; D gene uncertain. This CDR3 comprises 12 residues. V dropped 5 bases and J dropped 0 bases, with 4 bases sitting between them. The V gene's germline CDR1 is KGHSH and CDR2 LQKENI. As DNA, the CDR3 is TGTGCCAGCTCAATTATGAACACTGAAGCTTTCTTT. Its protein product is CASSIMNTEAFF.

V is TRBV5-1 and J is TRBJ2-7; D may be TRBD1 (6 bases). Germline CDR1 is SGHRS and CDR2 is YFSETQ. There are 15 residues in the CDR3. The ends were cut back, 4 bases at V and 3 bases at J, with 17 bases in the middle. CDR3 bases: TGCGCCAGCAGCAAACAGGGTCCCCTAGTCTACGAGCAGTACTTC. Protein sequence: CASSKQGPLVYEQYF.

This chain uses TRBV10-3 with TRBJ1-2; D is undetermined. Germline V gives CDR1 ENHRY, CDR2 SYGVKD. CDR3 size: 15 residues. V lost 7 bases to trimming and J lost 4 bases, with 19 bases between them. The CDR3: CAIKAPGSESYGYTF. CDR3 sequence (DNA): TGTGCCATCAAAGCACCCGGAAGCGAGTCCTATGGCTACACCTTC.

The rearrangement links TRBV6-5 to TRBJ2-7; 7 bases agree with TRBD2. The CDR3 contains 13 residues. The germline CDR1 and CDR2 sequences are MNHEY and SVGAGI. J was trimmed by 3 bases and V by 9 bases; bases with no gene match: 8. The CDR3 coding sequence is TGTGCCAGTTGGACTAGGAAAGACTACGAGCAGTACTTC. This encodes CASWTRKDYEQYF.

The table lists this clone with a few counts. The chain combines TRBV5-1 with TRBJ1-3; no definite D call. CDR1 is SGHRS, CDR2 YFSETQ, per germline. CDR3 length equals 15 residues. Trimming pared 0 bases from V and 0 bases from J, leaving 7 bases between. The CDR3 DNA reads as TGCGCCAGCAGCTTGGACAGAAGCTCTGGAAACACCATATATTTT. Amino acid sequence: CASSLDRSSGNTIYF.

J is TRBJ2-2 and V is TRBV27, with 7 positions matching TRBD1. Germline V gene data show CDR1 as MNHEY and CDR2 as SMNVEV (reference sequence). The CDR3 extends over 13 amino acids. V shed 5 bases, J shed 8 bases, and the junction held 5 bases outside the gene matches. The CDR3 DNA reads as TGTGCCAGCAGTATCCAGGGGGTGGGGGAGCTGTTTTTT. Translating gives CASSIQGVGELFF.

Here the CDR3 DNA reads TGTGCCAGCAGCTCTCAGGGACTAGCGGGAACGGGGTATACGCAGTATTTT. Its translation: CASSSQGLAGTGYTQYF. The chain has TRBV11-3 and TRBJ2-3, with TRBD2 matching over 13 bases. From germline, CDR1 is SGHNT and CDR2 YENEEA. The CDR3 is 17 amino acids. The V and J ends lost 4 bases and 7 bases, in that order; junction bases with no gene match: 11.